Sequencing of this TCR beta chain was carried out in a study of T cell changes during pregnancy in multiple sclerosis. Germline trimming cut 7 bases from V and 5 bases from J; bases unmatched to any gene: 3. The CDR3 extends over 12 amino acids. CDR1 and CDR2 from the germline V gene are SEHNR and FQNEAQ (reference sequence). Generated by immunoSEQ multiplex PCR, the TCRdb table keeps only in-frame clones and is missing some. The table includes over 50,000 clones, 88% detected once. The input for sequencing was peripheral blood, taken in the first trimester of pregnancy. This sequence originates from a female donor with multiple sclerosis, enrolled in a pregnancy study. The chain has TRBV7-9 and TRBJ2-3, with 7 bases lining up with TRBD2. The CDR3 region has the DNA TGTGCCAGCACCCAGCGGGAAGATACGCAGTATTTT. Its translation is CASTQREDTQYF.